Sequencing of this TCR beta chain was carried out in a study of blood T cell repertoires in COVID-19. Per germline, CDR1 MNHEY and CDR2 SVGAGI. V lost 2 bases and J lost 4; bases outside the gene matches: 3. The length of the CDR3 is 15 residues. Method: immunoSEQ multiplex PCR; TCRdb's copy keeps in-frame clones and lacks some. The sample carries 130,000 or so clones, approximately 86% recorded once. The chain is built from TRBV6-5 and TRBJ1-2; TRBD1 agrees at 11 bases. The TCR was taken from a woman aged 55-70 years with acute or convalescent COVID-19. Sequenced material: peripheral blood. As DNA, the CDR3 is TGTGCCAGCAGTTACCGGACAGGGGGCATCTATGGCTACACCTTC. Amino acid sequence: CASSYRTGGIYGYTF.